Listed below are T cell receptor beta chains from one sample, sequenced in a study of CD8+ T cells in alopecia areata. The repertoire was sequenced with immunoSEQ multiplex PCR; TCRdb's copy has only in-frame clones and lacks some. The table lists about 76,000 clones, around 66% of them singletons. Here the sequenced sample was CD8+ T cells sorted from blood, taken at week 24, from a patient treated with tofacitinib. The source of these receptors is a human donor with alopecia areata. CDR3s leave out the opening cysteine and the closing phenylalanine or tryptophan. Each record gives: D gene, J gene, CDR3 length, V gene, CDR3 protein. A D gene is named only where the DNA matches it firmly.

>-|TRBJ1-1|9|TRBV29-1
SFFRGTEAF
>TRBD2|TRBJ2-7|14|TRBV4-2
ASSPRLAGLEDEQY
>TRBD1|TRBJ1-1|13|TRBV7-9
ASSSYRGVNTEAF
>-|TRBJ1-1|11|TRBV19
ASSTADETEAF
>-|TRBJ2-7|12|TRBV11-2
ASSFKGSYYEQY
>TRBD1|TRBJ2-7|13|TRBV7-3
ASSSGGQPPYEQY
>TRBD1|TRBJ1-4|14|TRBV7-9
ASSLDWDRPNEKLF
>-|TRBJ2-1|11|TRBV7-9
ASSLTGNNEQF
>TRBD2|TRBJ2-3|12|TRBV5-1
ASSERGESDTQY
>-|TRBJ1-1|12|TRBV27
ASSLVRGGTEAF
>TRBD1|TRBJ2-3|12|TRBV4-1
ASSPGTGTDTQY
>-|TRBJ1-1|11|TRBV30
AWRVTWNTEAF
>-|TRBJ2-7|9|TRBV28
ASSAGREQY
>TRBD2|TRBJ2-1|14|TRBV4-3
ASSQDTSGFYNEQF
>-|TRBJ2-3|12|TRBV5-6
ASSLGPEGDTQY
>-|TRBJ1-5|11|TRBV6-4
ASSPSETQPQH
>TRBD2|TRBJ2-3|13|TRBV14
ASSFLAGSTDTQY
>-|TRBJ2-7|10|TRBV29-1
SVTKGFYEQY
>-|TRBJ2-3|11|TRBV7-6
ASSPFGADTQY
>-|TRBJ2-7|11|TRBV5-6
ASSIGVSYEQY
>-|TRBJ1-5|11|TRBV7-2
ASSSGGSQPQH
>-|TRBJ1-1|11|TRBV4-3
ASSRTENTEAF
>-|TRBJ2-1|13|TRBV29-1
SVDLWGSNYNEQF
>-|TRBJ2-2|11|TRBV4-3
ASSQSGTGELF
>-|TRBJ2-1|13|TRBV4-3
ASSQDGGTRDEQF
>TRBD2|TRBJ2-1|15|TRBV4-1
ASSQESSSGRMNEQF
>-|TRBJ2-3|8|TRBV11-3
ASSSDTQY
>-|TRBJ1-1|10|TRBV19
ASRKGSTEAF
>-|TRBJ2-7|12|TRBV4-1
ASSQVGQSYEQY
>-|TRBJ2-7|11|TRBV27
ASSRAQTYEQY
>-|TRBJ1-1|14|TRBV23-1
ASSQRPRGVDTEAF
>TRBD1|TRBJ2-7|11|TRBV19
ASRGTGDYEQY
>TRBD2|TRBJ2-1|13|TRBV7-2
ASSLLAGDYNEQF
>-|TRBJ2-5|13|TRBV7-3
ASSSGGGLQETQY
>-|TRBJ2-1|12|TRBV19
ASSIESSYNEQF
>-|TRBJ2-3|11|TRBV7-2
ASSRDNTDTQY
>-|TRBJ1-2|12|TRBV19
ASSIKPTPYGYT
>TRBD1|TRBJ2-3|13|TRBV7-2
ASSFIGTGSDTQY
>-|TRBJ1-2|15|TRBV4-3
ASSQDTGNTFNYGYT
>-|TRBJ1-2|11|TRBV7-8
ASSFEVSYGYT
>TRBD2|TRBJ2-1|14|TRBV7-6
ASSQRSGRFYNEQF
>TRBD2|TRBJ2-3|14|TRBV9
ASSVGTSGSTDTQY
>TRBD2|TRBJ2-1|13|TRBV7-2
ASIISGGPYNEQF
>-|TRBJ2-1|11|TRBV27
ASSFQGYNEQF
>-|TRBJ2-3|15|TRBV7-9
ASSPFVGTSVPDTQY
>TRBD1|TRBJ1-1|13|TRBV4-2
ASSQARTGNTEAF
>-|TRBJ2-5|9|TRBV4-1
ASSRGETQY
>TRBD2|TRBJ2-1|17|TRBV7-2
ASSFSETLAGGLEDEQF
>-|TRBJ2-2|14|TRBV19
ASTQGDLHPTGELF
>TRBD2|TRBJ2-1|13|TRBV7-9
ASSRRTSGNNEQF
>TRBD1|TRBJ1-2|13|TRBV27
ASSPGTGKTYGYT
>-|TRBJ2-1|12|TRBV9
ASSVELGWNEQF
>-|TRBJ1-5|14|TRBV5-6
ASSLGARISNQPQH
>-|TRBJ1-1|12|TRBV4-1
ASSQGGGTEEAF
>-|TRBJ1-5|11|TRBV27
ASSQGKRQPQH
>TRBD2|TRBJ2-2|11|TRBV13
ASSLTSAGELF
>-|TRBJ1-1|12|TRBV19
ASSETGFVTEAF
>-|TRBJ2-7|12|TRBV4-3
ASSQGAGTYEQY
>-|TRBJ2-7|15|TRBV4-1
ASSARSGSGSSYEQY